This T cell receptor (beta chain) was sequenced during a study of radiation and T cells in renal cell carcinoma. Time point meaning: blood 4 weeks post-SBRT, at nephrectomy. The treatment denotes: 15 Gy SBRT to primary tumor, nephrectomy 4 weeks later. Serial blood draws occurred at baseline and 2 and 4 weeks post-SBRT. Repertoires were generated with immunoSEQ multiplex PCR, while TCRdb's copy carries only in-frame clones and drops some. The data hold more than 60,000 clones, with over 80% observed a single time. CDR3 length equals 15 residues. V lost 4 bases and J lost 13, with 25 bases in between. Germline V gene sequence: CDR1 SNHLY, CDR2 FYNNEI.

The J gene is TRBJ1-2, the V gene TRBV2; D call uncertain. This clonotype was obtained from a woman aged 55-75 years with renal cell carcinoma. This specimen was blood, taken from a patient whose treatment included radiotherapy and nephrectomy. CDR3 DNA: TGTGCCAGCAGTGTGAGCGAGTTCTTCCGTGGGAGAAGCACCTTC. It translates to CASSVSEFFRGRSTF.